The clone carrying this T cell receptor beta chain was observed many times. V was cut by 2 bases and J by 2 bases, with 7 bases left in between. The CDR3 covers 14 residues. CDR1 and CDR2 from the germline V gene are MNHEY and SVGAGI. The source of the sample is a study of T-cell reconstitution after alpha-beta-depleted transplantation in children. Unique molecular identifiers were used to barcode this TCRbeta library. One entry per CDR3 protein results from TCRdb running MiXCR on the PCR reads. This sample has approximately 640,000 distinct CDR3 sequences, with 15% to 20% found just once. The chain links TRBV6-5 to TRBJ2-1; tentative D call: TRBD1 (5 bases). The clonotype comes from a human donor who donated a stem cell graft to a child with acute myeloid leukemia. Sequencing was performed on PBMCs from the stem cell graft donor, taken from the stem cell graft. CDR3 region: CASSYDSPYNEQFF. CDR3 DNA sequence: TGTGCCAGCAGTTACGACAGCCCCTACAATGAGCAGTTCTTC.